These T cell receptor beta chains were read from a single sample in a study of blood T cell repertoires in COVID-19. This table comes from immunoSEQ multiplex PCR, and its TCRdb copy is limited to in-frame clones, with some not included. The table shows approximately 280,000 clones, with around 86% occurring only once. The sequenced sample was peripheral blood. These receptors all stem from a man aged 50 to 59 with acute or convalescent COVID-19. The CDR3 runs from the conserved cysteine through the conserved F or W. Fields, in order: J gene, V gene, clone size, CDR3 protein. Rows give clone size only sometimes, using once, few, many, or a class for an expanded clone.

>TRBJ1-1|TRBV29-1|.
CSVGTGEAFF
>TRBJ2-7|TRBV27|few
CASSETRDMPLHEQYF
>TRBJ1-6|TRBV18|.
CASSSGQGNNSPLHF
>TRBJ2-3|TRBV14|.
CASSQRLGQGAPDTQYF
>TRBJ1-6|TRBV2|.
CASMQVVDSPLHF
>TRBJ2-3|TRBV11-2|.
CASSLDYGQATLTDTQYF
>TRBJ1-1|TRBV3-1/TRBV3-2|.
CASSRPQGARAFF
>TRBJ2-3|TRBV7-2|.
CASSPRNTDTQYF
>TRBJ1-2|TRBV5-1|.
CASSRGQRLSHGYTF
>TRBJ1-3|TRBV18|.
CASSATGPLATGNTIYF
>TRBJ2-2|TRBV2|once
CASSVVTPTGELFF
>TRBJ1-1|TRBV7-3|.
CASSFRGRGTEAFF
>TRBJ1-6|TRBV7-3|.
CASSEGAYSPLHF